This T cell receptor beta chain was sequenced during a study of T cell changes during pregnancy in multiple sclerosis. The CDR3 has 15 residues. Germline V gene data show CDR1 as MNHEY and CDR2 as SMNVEV (reference sequence). The V and J ends lost 6 bases and 4 bases respectively, with 15 bases between them. TCRdb's copy holds only in-frame clones and misses some; the assay was immunoSEQ multiplex PCR. The sample lists tens of thousands of clones, about 96% occurring once. The chain recombines TRBV27 with TRBJ1-4; no definite D call. This material consisted of CD8+ T cells from peripheral blood mononuclear cells, taken after pregnancy. The sequence derives from a female donor with multiple sclerosis, enrolled in a pregnancy study. The CDR3 DNA is TGTGCCAGCAGGCAGACCCACGGCGGTAATGAAAAACTGTTTTTT. This encodes CASRQTHGGNEKLFF.